The rows below give T cell receptor beta chains drawn from one sample of a study of T cell responses to AZD1222 COVID-19 vaccine. Produced via immunoSEQ multiplex PCR; TCRdb's table is partial and in-frame only. The data show approximately 100,000 clones, roughly nine tenths seen once. The sample here was peripheral blood, taken 28 days after the second AZD1222 dose. These receptors all stem from an adult who received the AZD1222 COVID-19 vaccine. CDR3s leave out the opening cysteine and the closing phenylalanine or tryptophan. Size tells how often a clone was seen (once, few, many) or the class of an expanded clone, and some rows leave it out.

cdr3_aa	v_call	clone_size
ASSEPGRGNYGYT	TRBV6-1	.
ASSHGGTDTQY	TRBV5-1	.
AISESTSGSSYNEQF	TRBV10-3	.
ASKLERGGRNEQF	TRBV6-5	once
ASSIATTGGYGYT	TRBV19	.
ASSVDGSSYEQY	TRBV9	.
SASRPLTGGAYEQY	TRBV20-1	.
ASRGPYEQY	TRBV6-5	.
ASIRGDGSSYEQY	TRBV10-2	few
ASRRTTGDLYNEQF	TRBV7-2	.
ASSIPGGVGYNEQF	TRBV19	once
ASSSDTGELF	TRBV7-3	.
ASSLGDPTYEQY	TRBV5-1	.
ASSDISTNTEAF	TRBV11-2	.
ASSYRRVNTEAF	TRBV6-2/TRBV6-3	.
ASKGTSGPQETQY	TRBV2	.
ASSPRTDNYGYT	TRBV7-2	.
ASSLIRGTEGYT	TRBV7-2	.
ASSQDRVADTQY	TRBV3-1/TRBV3-2	once
ASSLPGIGYNSPLH	TRBV28	.
ASSFRRTQNTGELF	TRBV5-6	.
ASSFRQWGNTEAF	TRBV27	few
ASSQPGTGPLAKNIQY	TRBV14	.
ATTVVGGETQY	TRBV10-1	few
ASSYAGYSALH	TRBV6-2/TRBV6-3	once
ASSLGGPRNYGYT	TRBV7-2	.
ASSQREHSPLH	TRBV3-1/TRBV3-2	.
ASSLGGVVNTEAF	TRBV28	.
ASSHRGSGNTIY	TRBV3-1/TRBV3-2	.
ASSQPAFRDSYEQY	TRBV4-1	.
ASSPGTAYGYT	TRBV9	.
ASSFELMNTEAF	TRBV5-1	.
ALYRGSYNSPLH	TRBV30	.
ASSIWEGGGLF	TRBV19	.
ASRDYGYT	TRBV2	.
ASTSPTASNQPQH	TRBV28	.
ASNIGLGANVLT	TRBV19	.
AISAGTGAPSTDTQY	TRBV10-3	.
ATSDSSRRSNQPQH	TRBV24-1	.
ASSHNGGFESNTGELF	TRBV6-6	.
ASSIRLAGYEQY	TRBV6-5	.
ASSEEAYVIGYT	TRBV6-1	.
SVGPQETQY	TRBV29-1	.
ARRTSGVPTGELF	TRBV30	.
ASSQDDGDAYEQY	TRBV4-2	.
ASSSAGKTYEQY	TRBV10-2	.
ASQRLGWETQY	TRBV19	.
ASSGFGQGRGELF	TRBV2	few
ASKRTSGTDTQY	TRBV19	.
ASSQRGVTDTQY	TRBV3-1/TRBV3-2	.
ASSSIGRTDTQY	TRBV11-2	.
ASTRTGLDEQY	TRBV28	.
ASSLNRQGLRIEQY	TRBV6-2/TRBV6-3	.
ATSTTGGNQPQH	TRBV28	.
SVAGTDNTDTQY	TRBV29-1	few
ASSSPGQGYGYT	TRBV5-1	.